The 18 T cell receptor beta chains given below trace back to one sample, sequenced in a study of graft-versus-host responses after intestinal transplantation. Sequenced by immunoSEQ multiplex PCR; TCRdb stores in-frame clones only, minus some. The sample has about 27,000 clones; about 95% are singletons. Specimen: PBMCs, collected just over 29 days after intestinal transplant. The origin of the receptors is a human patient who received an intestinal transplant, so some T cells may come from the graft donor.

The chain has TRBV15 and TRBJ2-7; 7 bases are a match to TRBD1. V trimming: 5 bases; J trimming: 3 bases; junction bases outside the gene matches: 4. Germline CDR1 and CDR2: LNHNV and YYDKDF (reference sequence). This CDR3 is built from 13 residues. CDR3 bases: TGTGCCACCAGCGCACGGGACAGCTACGAGCAGTACTTC. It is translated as CATSARDSYEQYF.

CDR3 DNA sequence: TGTGCCAGCAGCTCGATAATATGGACAGTCCGGGACTATGGCTACACCTTC. Translating gives CASSSIIWTVRDYGYTF. This chain connects TRBV7-2 to TRBJ1-2; D is perhaps TRBD1 (6 bases). Germline V gene data show CDR1 as SGHTA and CDR2 as FQGNSA. Between the trimmed V and J ends, which lost 4 bases and 3 bases, there was a span of 21 bases. CDR3 length: 17 amino acids.

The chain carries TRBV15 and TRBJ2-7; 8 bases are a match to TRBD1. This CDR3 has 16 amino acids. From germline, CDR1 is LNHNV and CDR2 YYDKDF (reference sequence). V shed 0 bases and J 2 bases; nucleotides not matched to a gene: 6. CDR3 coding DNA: TGTGCCACCAGCAGAGATGTCGGACAGGGAACCTACGAGCAGTACTTC. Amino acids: CATSRDVGQGTYEQYF. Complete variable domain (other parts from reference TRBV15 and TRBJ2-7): DAMVIQNPRYQVTQFGKPVTLSCSQTLNHNVMYWYQQKSSQAPKLLFHYYDKDFNNEADTPDNFQSRRPNTSFCFLDIRSPGLGDTAMYLCATSRDVGQGTYEQYFGPGTRLTVT.

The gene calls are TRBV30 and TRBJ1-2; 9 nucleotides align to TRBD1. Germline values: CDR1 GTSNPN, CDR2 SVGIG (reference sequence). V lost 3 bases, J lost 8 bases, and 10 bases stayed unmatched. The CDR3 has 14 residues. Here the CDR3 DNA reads TGTGCCTGGAGCCTCGACAGGGGGTTAGGGGGCTACACCTTC. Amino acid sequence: CAWSLDRGLGGYTF.

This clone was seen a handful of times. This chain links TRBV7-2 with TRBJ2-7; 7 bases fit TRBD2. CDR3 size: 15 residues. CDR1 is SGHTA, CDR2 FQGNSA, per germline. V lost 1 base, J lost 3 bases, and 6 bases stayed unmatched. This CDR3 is CASSLGGGRNYEQYF. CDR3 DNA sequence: TGTGCCAGCAGCTTAGGGGGGGGTAGAAACTACGAGCAGTACTTC.

CDR3 sequence: CASSIRQGSTGELFF. In nucleotides, the CDR3 is TGTGCCAGCAGCATTCGACAGGGGAGCACCGGGGAGCTGTTTTTT. V gene TRBV5-5 combines with J gene TRBJ2-2, with 8 nucleotides matching TRBD1. Germline loops: CDR1 SGHKS, CDR2 YYEKEE (reference sequence). This CDR3 has 15 residues. Losses at the gene ends were 4 bases for V and 4 bases for J; bases not matched to a gene: 6.

The CDR3 here is CASSSRQGSGGYTF. CDR3 coding DNA: TGTGCCAGCAGCTCTCGACAGGGGAGCGGTGGCTACACCTTC. The rearrangement links TRBV7-9 to TRBJ1-2, with TRBD1 matching over 8 bases. Trimming at V came to 4 bases and at J to 7 bases, leaving 8 bases not matched to a gene. The CDR3 has 14 amino acids. Germline assignment: CDR1 SEHNR and CDR2 FQNEAQ (reference sequence).

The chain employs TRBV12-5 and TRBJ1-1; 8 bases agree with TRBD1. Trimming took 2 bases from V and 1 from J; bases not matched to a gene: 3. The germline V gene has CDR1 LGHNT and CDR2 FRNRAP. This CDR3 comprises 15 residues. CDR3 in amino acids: CASGLPTGGNTEAFF. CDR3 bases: TGTGCTAGTGGTTTGCCCACAGGGGGGAACACTGAAGCTTTCTTT.

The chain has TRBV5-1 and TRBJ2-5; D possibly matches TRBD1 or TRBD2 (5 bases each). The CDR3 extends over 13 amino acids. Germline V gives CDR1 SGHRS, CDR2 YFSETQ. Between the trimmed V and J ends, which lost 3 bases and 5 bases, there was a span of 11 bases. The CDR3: CASSWGYGETQYF. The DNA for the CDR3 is TGCGCCAGCAGCTGGGGGTATGGGGAGACCCAGTACTTC. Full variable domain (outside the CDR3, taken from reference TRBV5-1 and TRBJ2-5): KAGVTQTPRYLIKTRGQQVTLSCSPISGHRSVSWYQQTPGQGLQFLFEYFSETQRNKGNFPGRFSGRQFSNSRSEMNVSTLELGDSALYLCASSWGYGETQYFGPGTRLLVL.

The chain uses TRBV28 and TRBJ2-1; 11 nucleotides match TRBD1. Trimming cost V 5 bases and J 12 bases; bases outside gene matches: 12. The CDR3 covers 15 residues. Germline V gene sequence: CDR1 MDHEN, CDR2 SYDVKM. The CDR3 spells CASSEPGQGVYGQFF. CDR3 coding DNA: TGTGCCAGCAGTGAGCCGGGACAGGGGGTTTATGGGCAGTTCTTC.

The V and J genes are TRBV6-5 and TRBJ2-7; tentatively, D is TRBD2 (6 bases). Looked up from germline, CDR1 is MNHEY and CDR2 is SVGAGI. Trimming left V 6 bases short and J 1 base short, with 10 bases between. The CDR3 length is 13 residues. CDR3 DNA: TGTGCCAGCAGGTCCGGGGGATCCTACGAGCAGTACTTC. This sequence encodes CASRSGGSYEQYF.

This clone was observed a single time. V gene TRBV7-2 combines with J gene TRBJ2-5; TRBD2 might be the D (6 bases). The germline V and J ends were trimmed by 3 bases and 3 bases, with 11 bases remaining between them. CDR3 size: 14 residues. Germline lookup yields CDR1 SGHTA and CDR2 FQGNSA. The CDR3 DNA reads TGTGCCAGCAGCTTCCCGGGCGGGAAAGAGACCCAGTACTTC. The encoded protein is CASSFPGGKETQYF.

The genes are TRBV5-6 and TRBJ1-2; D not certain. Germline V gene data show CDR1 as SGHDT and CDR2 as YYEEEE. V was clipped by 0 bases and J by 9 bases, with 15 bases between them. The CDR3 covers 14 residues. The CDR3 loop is CASSLGQDFGSYTF. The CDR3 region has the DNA TGTGCCAGCAGCTTGGGCCAGGACTTTGGCAGCTACACCTTC.

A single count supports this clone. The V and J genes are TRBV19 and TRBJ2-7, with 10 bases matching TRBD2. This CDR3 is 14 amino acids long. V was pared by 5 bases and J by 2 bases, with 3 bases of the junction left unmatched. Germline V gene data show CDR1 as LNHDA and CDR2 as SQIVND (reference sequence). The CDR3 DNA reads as TGTGCCAGTAGTTTTAGCGGGAGGACCTACGAGCAGTACTTC. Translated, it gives CASSFSGRTYEQYF.

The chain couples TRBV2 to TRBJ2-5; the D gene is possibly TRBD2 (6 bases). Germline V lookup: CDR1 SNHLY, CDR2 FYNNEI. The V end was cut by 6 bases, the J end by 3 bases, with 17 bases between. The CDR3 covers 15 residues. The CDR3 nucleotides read TGTGCCAGCAGACATTGGCTAGCGCGGAAAGAGACCCAGTACTTC. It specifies CASRHWLARKETQYF.

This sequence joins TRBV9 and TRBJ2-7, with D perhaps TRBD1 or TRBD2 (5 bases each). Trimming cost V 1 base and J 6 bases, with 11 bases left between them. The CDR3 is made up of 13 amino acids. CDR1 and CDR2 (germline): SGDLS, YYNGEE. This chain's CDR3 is CASSVTGGGEQYF. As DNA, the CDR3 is TGTGCCAGCAGCGTAACAGGTGGGGGCGAGCAGTACTTC. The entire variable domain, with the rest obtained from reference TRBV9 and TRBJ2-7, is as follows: DSGVTQTPKHLITATGQRVTLRCSPRSGDLSVYWYQQSLDQGLQFLIQYYNGEERAKGNILERFSAQQFPDLHSELNLSSLELGDSALYFCASSVTGGGEQYFGPGTRLTVT.

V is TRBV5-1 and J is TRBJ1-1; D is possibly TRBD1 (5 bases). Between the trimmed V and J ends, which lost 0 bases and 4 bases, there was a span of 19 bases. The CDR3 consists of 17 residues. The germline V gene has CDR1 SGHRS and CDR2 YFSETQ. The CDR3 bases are TGCGCCAGCAGCTTGGAAAGGGTTGCCGGGACCATCACTGAAGCTTTCTTT. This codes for CASSLERVAGTITEAFF.

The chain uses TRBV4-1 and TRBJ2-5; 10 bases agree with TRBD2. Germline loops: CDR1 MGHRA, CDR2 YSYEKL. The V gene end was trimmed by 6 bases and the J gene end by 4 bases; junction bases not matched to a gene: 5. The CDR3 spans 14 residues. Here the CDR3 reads CASSSSGRAETQYF. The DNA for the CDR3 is TGCGCCAGCAGTTCAAGCGGGAGGGCAGAGACCCAGTACTTC.